The next 20 T cell receptor beta chains were all read from a single sample in a study of blood T cell repertoires in COVID-19 (dated by TCRdb to about 2020). The receptor library was made with the immunoSEQ multiplex PCR assay. TCRdb took over this immuneACCESS table, retaining in-frame rearrangements with V and J assigned. Such tables are incomplete; in checked studies, under half of the missing clones stem from an unresolved V gene, and the remainder is unexplained. Here the sample has roughly 380,000 clones; more than 75% occur a single time. The ten largest clones take up 1% to 1.5% of the sample. Sequencing was carried out using PBMCs or T cells enriched from blood (not recorded which). The origin of the receptors is a young man who had recovered from COVID-19.

The chain recombines TRBV3-1 (or the pseudogene TRBV3-2) with TRBJ1-2; D call uncertain. Trimming cost V 4 bases and J 6 bases, with 15 bases left between them. Germline V gene sequence: CDR1 LGHDT, CDR2 YNNKEL (reference sequence). This CDR3 has 14 residues. The CDR3 here is CASSPSPNRDGYTF. CDR3 in DNA: TGTGCCAGCAGCCCCTCTCCCAACAGAGATGGCTACACCTTC.

The V and J genes are TRBV29-1 and TRBJ1-2, with a tentative D call TRBD1 (6 bases). V was cut by 1 base and J by 0 bases, with 15 bases left in between. Per the germline V gene, CDR1 is SQVTM and CDR2 is ANQGSEA. The CDR3 is 16 amino acids. The CDR3 DNA follows: TGCAGCGTTGAAGGGACAGTCGGAAGAGCTAACTATGGCTACACCTTC. This codes for CSVEGTVGRANYGYTF.

This clone came up once. J is TRBJ1-1 and V is TRBV10-3; tentative D call: TRBD1 (5 bases). From germline, CDR1 is ENHRY and CDR2 SYGVKD. Trimming removed 8 bases from V and 0 bases from J, with 13 bases in between. The CDR3 covers 14 residues. This chain's CDR3 is CAIESGRMNTEAFF. The CDR3 nucleotides read TGTGCCATCGAGTCAGGGAGGATGAACACTGAAGCTTTCTTT.

This clone was observed a few times. This chain links TRBV10-3 with TRBJ2-1; weak D call: TRBD1 (6 bases). CDR1 and CDR2 from the germline V gene are ENHRY and SYGVKD. The CDR3 totals 16 residues. The V and J ends lost 2 bases and 2 bases respectively, with 13 bases between them. CDR3 sequence: CAISERAGAAYNEQFF. CDR3 DNA: TGTGCCATCAGTGAGCGCGCAGGGGCAGCCTACAATGAGCAGTTCTTC.

The chain carries TRBV29-1 and TRBJ1-1; perhaps TRBD1 as D (6 bases). CDR1 is SQVTM and CDR2 is ANQGSEA in the germline V gene. The length of the CDR3 is 13 residues. V dropped 8 bases and J dropped 2 bases, with 15 bases sitting between them. CDR3 amino acids: CSSGQTFNTEAFF. In DNA, the CDR3 is TGCAGCTCTGGACAGACCTTTAACACTGAAGCTTTCTTT.

This chain joins TRBV2 and TRBJ2-1, with D possibly matching TRBD2 (5 bases). The CDR3 runs 13 residues. The V end lost 7 bases, the J end lost 5 bases, and 12 bases lay between the germline ends. Germline V gives CDR1 SNHLY, CDR2 FYNNEI. The CDR3 is CASNGERNNEQFF. The CDR3 DNA follows: TGTGCCAGCAACGGGGAACGAAACAATGAGCAGTTCTTC.

The chain recombines TRBV7-9 with TRBJ1-4; D perhaps matches TRBD1 (6 bases). The germline gives CDR1 SEHNR, CDR2 FQNEAQ (reference sequence). The CDR3 sequence is 13 residues long. Trimming removed 7 bases at V and 6 bases at J, with 12 bases between. The CDR3 reads CASKLGAHEKLFF. The DNA of the CDR3 is TGTGCCAGCAAGCTGGGGGCGCATGAAAAACTGTTTTTT. The full variable domain, completed using reference TRBV7-9 and TRBJ1-4, is DTGVSQNPRHKITKRGQNVTFRCDPISEHNRLYWYRQTLGQGPEFLTYFQNEAQLEKSRLLSDRFSAERPKGSFSTLEIQRTEQGDSAMYLCASKLGAHEKLFFGSGTQLSVL.

The chain combines TRBV14 with TRBJ2-5, with no clear D. The CDR3 consists of 13 residues. Trimming removed 5 bases at V and 7 bases at J, with 14 bases between. Germline loops: CDR1 SGHDN, CDR2 FVKESK. The CDR3 DNA reads as TGTGCCAGCAGCATACTAACCTCGGGGACCCAGTACTTC. Protein product: CASSILTSGTQYF.

This clone was recorded once. The rearrangement uses TRBV27 and TRBJ2-7, with TRBD2 identical over 7 bases. V lost 2 bases and J lost 2; bases outside the gene matches: 12. The length of the CDR3 is 17 residues. CDR1 and CDR2 (germline): MNHEY, SMNVEV (reference sequence). CDR3 residues: CASSLEAWASGPYEQYF. In DNA form, the CDR3 reads TGTGCCAGCAGTTTAGAGGCCTGGGCTAGCGGCCCCTACGAGCAGTACTTC.

The rearrangement links TRBV19 to TRBJ2-1, with 9 bases matching TRBD2. V was clipped by 3 bases and J by 6 bases; unmatched bases: 6. Germline V lookup: CDR1 LNHDA, CDR2 SQIVND (reference sequence). This CDR3 spans 15 amino acids. The CDR3 DNA sequence: TGTGCCAGTAGTATCAAGCTAGCGGGGAGCAATGAGCAGTTCTTC. Amino acids: CASSIKLAGSNEQFF.

The chain joins TRBV12-5 to TRBJ1-2, with D hard to call. V lost 2 bases to trimming and J lost 8 bases, with 12 bases between them. This CDR3 contains 13 residues. Germline V lookup: CDR1 LGHNT, CDR2 FRNRAP. In DNA form, the CDR3 reads TGTGCTAGTGGTTTGTGGAGTTCCGGCGGCTACACCTTC. It translates to CASGLWSSGGYTF.

This sequence joins TRBV5-1 and TRBJ2-6, with TRBD1 as a possible D gene (6 bases). The CDR3 is 17 residues long. Trimming took 4 bases from V and 1 from J, leaving 15 bases between them. From germline, CDR1 is SGHRS and CDR2 YFSETQ. For the CDR3, the DNA is TGCGCCAGCAGCCCGGGCGCTACAGGGTCTGGGGCCAACGTCCTGACTTTC. It translates to CASSPGATGSGANVLTF.

J is TRBJ1-2 and V is TRBV23-1; D is unclear. TRBV23-1 is assigned to the ORF class and has an uncertain function. The germline V and J ends were trimmed by 7 bases and 8 bases, with 17 bases remaining between them. This CDR3 has 13 residues. Written as DNA, the CDR3 is TGCGCCAGCACCTCAAGAGGTTTCGGAGGCTACACCTTC. Translated, it gives CASTSRGFGGYTF.

This clone was detected only a few times. The chain recombines TRBV7-3 with TRBJ1-1; 7 positions match TRBD1. J gave up 5 bases and V 6 bases, and 9 bases lay outside the gene matches. The CDR3 is made up of 14 amino acids. Germline lookup yields CDR1 SGHTA and CDR2 FQGTGA. CDR3: CASSSRTGETEAFF. CDR3 DNA sequence: TGTGCCAGCAGTTCCCGTACAGGGGAAACTGAAGCTTTCTTT.

This chain joins TRBV30 and TRBJ1-2; TRBD1 matches at 10 bases. Germline V gene data show CDR1 as GTSNPN and CDR2 as SVGIG (reference sequence). Trimming took 5 bases from V and 9 from J; bases not matched to a gene: 3. The CDR3 loop spans 11 amino acids. This CDR3 reads CAWGTGVSYTF. The DNA of the CDR3 is TGTGCCTGGGGGACAGGGGTTAGCTACACCTTC.

CDR3 DNA sequence: TGTGCCAGCAGCTTTTCCAACCTGACAGGGGATGGAAACACCATATATTTT. This codes for CASSFSNLTGDGNTIYF. The chain carries TRBV9 and TRBJ1-3, with 8 bases matching TRBD1. Germline lookup yields CDR1 SGDLS and CDR2 YYNGEE. V shed 4 bases and J 3 bases; nucleotides not matched to a gene: 12. The CDR3 totals 17 residues.

The genes are TRBV5-5 and TRBJ1-1; possibly TRBD1 for D (6 bases). Trimming took 4 bases from V and 0 from J, leaving 22 bases between them. The germline CDR1 and CDR2 sequences are SGHKS and YYEKEE (reference sequence). This CDR3 region has 18 residues. The CDR3 spells CASSPRGGWEDLNTEAFF. DNA of the CDR3: TGTGCCAGCAGCCCAAGGGGGGGATGGGAGGACCTGAACACTGAAGCTTTCTTT.

V and J are TRBV10-3 and TRBJ2-1; TRBD2 might be the D (5 bases). The CDR3 consists of 13 residues. Trimming took off 8 bases at V and 7 bases at J, with 15 bases between the two ends. Germline values: CDR1 ENHRY, CDR2 SYGVKD. In DNA form, the CDR3 reads TGTGCCATCCGGAAGGTGGGCGGGAATGAGCAGTTCTTC. Encoded protein: CAIRKVGGNEQFF.

Written as DNA, the CDR3 is TGTGCCAGCAGCCTGGACAGGGGGCCTTACGAGCAGTACTTC. Encoded protein: CASSLDRGPYEQYF. The rearrangement joins TRBV13 to TRBJ2-7, with 11 bases aligning to TRBD1. The CDR3 extends over 14 amino acids. Germline values: CDR1 PRHDT, CDR2 FYEKMQ (reference sequence). After removal of 5 bases from V and 4 bases from J, the junction contained 4 bases not matched to a gene.

The genes are TRBV12-3 or TRBV12-4 and TRBJ2-1, with a weak D call TRBD2 (5 bases). This CDR3 has 11 amino acids. V gave up 2 bases and J gave up 16 bases, with 12 bases separating them. The CDR3, as DNA: TGTGCCAGCAGTTTACGAGGGAGTCAATTCTTC. This codes for CASSLRGSQFF.